This T cell receptor (beta chain) was obtained from a study of T cells in Graves' hyperthyroidism and ophthalmopathy. Points from the study as a whole: The model identified upcoming ophthalmopathy a median 6.5 months ahead of onset.

The CDR3 spans 18 residues. The V end lost 8 bases, the J end lost 7 bases, and 29 bases lay between the germline ends. CDR1 and CDR2 (germline): KGHDR, SFDVKD. Researchers took RNA transcripts and amplified the TCR beta CDR3 regions from them. TCR CDR3 underwent first-round RT-PCR with the HTBI primer set. A single record per CDR3 protein comes from TCRdb applying MiXCR to the multiplex PCR reads. This sample yields fewer than 400,000 distinct CDR3 sequences, of which approximately 14% are seen a single time; about a quarter belongs to the top ten. The table lists this clonotype with many counts. What it recognizes is unknown. Uncontrolled infection, other autoimmune disease, pregnancy or lactation led to exclusion.

The gene calls are TRBV24-1 and TRBJ2-1; perhaps TRBD2 as D (7 bases). Sequenced sample: blood. This sequence originates from a woman between 18 and 29 years old with Graves' hyperthyroidism that later progressed to Graves' ophthalmopathy. The CDR3 is CATIGREHLMARGNEQFF. CDR3 coding DNA: TGTGCCACCATTGGGCGGGAGCATCTTATGGCCAGGGGAAATGAGCAGTTCTTC.